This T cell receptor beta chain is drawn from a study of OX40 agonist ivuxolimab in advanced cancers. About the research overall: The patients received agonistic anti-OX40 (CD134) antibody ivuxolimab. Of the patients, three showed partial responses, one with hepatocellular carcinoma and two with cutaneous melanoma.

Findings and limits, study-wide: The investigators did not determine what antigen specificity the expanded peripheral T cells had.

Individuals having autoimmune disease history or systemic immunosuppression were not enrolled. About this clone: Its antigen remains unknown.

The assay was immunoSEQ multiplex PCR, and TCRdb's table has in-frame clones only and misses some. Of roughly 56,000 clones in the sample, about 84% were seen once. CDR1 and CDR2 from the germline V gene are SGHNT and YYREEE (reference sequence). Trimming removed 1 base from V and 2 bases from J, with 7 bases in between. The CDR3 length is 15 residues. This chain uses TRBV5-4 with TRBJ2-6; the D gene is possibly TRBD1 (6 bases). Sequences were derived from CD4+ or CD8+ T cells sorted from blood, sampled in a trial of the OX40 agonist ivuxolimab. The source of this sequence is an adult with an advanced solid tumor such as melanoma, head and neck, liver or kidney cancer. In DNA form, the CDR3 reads TGTGCCAGCAGCTTGAAGGGGGCTGGGGCCAACGTCCTGACTTTC. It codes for CASSLKGAGANVLTF.